This T cell receptor beta chain derives from a study of OX40 agonist ivuxolimab in advanced cancers. Study background: An anti-OX40 (CD134) antibody with agonistic activity, ivuxolimab, was administered to patients. Administration of intravenous ivuxolimab to patients occurred every 2 weeks at 0.01 to 10 mg/kg.

General study points: At 0.1 to 3.0 mg/kg, CD4+ and CD8+ blood T cells expanded clonally by week 6.

Remarks on this clone: Its antigen is still unknown.

Germline V lookup: CDR1 SGHDN, CDR2 FVKESK. CDR3 length equals 14 residues. Trimming pared 4 bases from V and 6 bases from J, leaving 13 bases between. Some clones are missing from TCRdb's copy, which holds only in-frame ones; the method was immunoSEQ multiplex PCR. This table holds about 90,000 clones, 85% to 90% found once. This rearrangement joins TRBV14 to TRBJ2-1; D gene ambiguous. The sequencing used CD4+ or CD8+ T cells sorted from blood, collected in a trial of the OX40 agonist ivuxolimab. The receptor's source is an adult with an advanced solid tumor such as melanoma, head and neck, liver or kidney cancer. The CDR3 sequence is CASSLLRMGNEQFF. DNA of the CDR3: TGTGCCAGCAGCCTTTTAAGGATGGGCAATGAGCAGTTCTTC. Together with reference TRBV14 and TRBJ2-1, the CDR3 gives the full variable domain: EAGVTQFPSHSVIEKGQTVTLRCDPISGHDNLYWYRRVMGKEIKFLLHFVKESKQDESGMPNNRFLAERTGGTYSTLKVQPAELEDSGVYFCASSLLRMGNEQFFGPGTRLTVL.